This T cell receptor (beta chain) appears in the sequencing data of a study of beta chain features in type 1 diabetes. Findings of the study overall: Within patients, naive, central memory and Treg TCRB repertoires seemed more similar than within healthy donors. PCR might show a preference for shorter templates, equally across patients and controls. Shortening that was moderate but significant affected the TCRB CDR3s of Type 1 diabetes patients in all four CD4+ subsets. Over-representation of high TCR-expressing cells was a possible consequence of cDNA sequencing.

Based on CD45RO/CCR7/CD25/CD127/CD95/CD27, CD4+ regulatory, stem cell-like memory, naive and central memory cells were sorted. The trim removed 3 bases at V and 1 base at J, leaving 0 bases unmatched. Germline V lookup: CDR1 SGHRS, CDR2 YFSETQ. The CDR3 spans 14 residues. Isolated RNA was reverse transcribed in full, so expressed TCRB transcripts were sequenced. TCRdb keeps only in-frame clones here, not all; method: immunoSEQ multiplex PCR. The sample gives approximately 170,000 clones, under 9.5% of which show up once; approximately 0.5% is in the top ten. This clone was picked up a small number of times. As yet, its antigen is unknown.

This chain connects TRBV5-1 to TRBJ2-5; 10 bases match TRBD2. The sequence was collected from a man between 18 and 35 years old with type 1 diabetes. Source material: central memory CD4+ T cells from blood. The CDR3 DNA follows: TGCGCCAGCAGCTCTAGCGGGAGCCAAGAGACCCAGTACTTC. As protein: CASSSSGSQETQYF.